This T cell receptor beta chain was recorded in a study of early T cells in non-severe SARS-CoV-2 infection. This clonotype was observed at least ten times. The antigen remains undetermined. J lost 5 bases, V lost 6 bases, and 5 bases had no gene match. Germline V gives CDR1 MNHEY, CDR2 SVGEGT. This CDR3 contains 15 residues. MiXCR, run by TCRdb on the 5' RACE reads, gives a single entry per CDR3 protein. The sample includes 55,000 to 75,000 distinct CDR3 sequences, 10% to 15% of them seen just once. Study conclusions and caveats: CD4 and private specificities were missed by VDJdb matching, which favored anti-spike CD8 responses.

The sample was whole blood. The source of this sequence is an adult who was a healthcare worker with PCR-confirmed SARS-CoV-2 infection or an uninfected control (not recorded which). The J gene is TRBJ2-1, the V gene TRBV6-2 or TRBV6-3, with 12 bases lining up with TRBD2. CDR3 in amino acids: CASRNRLAGDNEQFF. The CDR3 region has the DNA TGTGCCAGCAGGAACCGACTAGCGGGAGACAATGAGCAGTTCTTC.